These 27 T cell receptor beta chains were all obtained from the same sample, sequenced in a study of PD-1 blockade in classical Hodgkin lymphoma. Noted time point: newly diagnosed, previously untreated cHL patient sample. Clones were read by immunoSEQ multiplex PCR, and TCRdb kept only the in-frame ones, dropping some. Altogether approximately 17,000 clones are present, roughly four fifths being singletons, with the ten largest covering roughly 8.1%. Sample: peripheral blood mononuclear cells (PBMCs). These receptors were taken from a human donor with classical Hodgkin lymphoma.

This clone turned up a few times. This specimen includes other DNA sequences encoding the same CDR3. V and J are TRBV19 and TRBJ1-1; no definite D call. This CDR3 region has 11 residues. The germline V gene encodes CDR1 LNHDA and CDR2 SQIVND (reference sequence). Between the trimmed V and J ends, which lost 6 bases and 1 base, there was a span of 3 bases. CDR3 sequence (DNA): TGTGCCAGTAGCCAGAACACTGAAGCTTTCTTT. It encodes CASSQNTEAFF.

This chain links TRBV6-1 with TRBJ2-5; TRBD2 matches 10 bases. The V gene's germline CDR1 is MNHNS and CDR2 SASEGT. This CDR3 is built from 13 residues. J gave up 5 bases and V 6 bases, and 3 bases lay outside the gene matches. This chain's CDR3 is CASRGLARETQYF. CDR3 nucleotides: TGTGCCAGCAGGGGACTAGCGCGGGAGACCCAGTACTTC.

The CDR3 DNA reads as TGTGCCAGCACCCCGACAGGGGCTGGAAACACCATATATTTT. As protein: CASTPTGAGNTIYF. The chain uses TRBV21-1 and TRBJ1-3; TRBD1, the table's D call, lacks a check against the DNA. TRBV21-1 is flagged as a pseudogene. The CDR3 has 14 residues.

Here the CDR3 DNA reads TGTGCCAGCAGTTCTACTAGGGGGCTCGGGGGCTACACCTTC. Its protein is CASSSTRGLGGYTF. The chain recombines TRBV28 with TRBJ1-2, with 7 positions matching TRBD1. Losses at the gene ends were 4 bases for V and 8 bases for J; bases not matched to a gene: 10. The CDR3 spans 14 residues. From germline, CDR1 is MDHEN and CDR2 SYDVKM.

The chain joins TRBV9 to TRBJ2-1, with TRBD2 matching over 14 bases. The germline V gene encodes CDR1 SGDLS and CDR2 YYNGEE. The CDR3 is made up of 16 amino acids. V lost 1 base and J lost 9; bases outside the gene matches: 6. The CDR3 sequence: CASSVSTSGRASEQFF. CDR3 nucleotides: TGTGCCAGCAGCGTATCGACTAGCGGGAGGGCCAGTGAGCAGTTCTTC.

The rearrangement joins TRBV19 to TRBJ2-3; D not certain. CDR1 is LNHDA and CDR2 is SQIVND in the germline V gene (reference sequence). V gave up 1 base and J gave up 3 bases, with 8 bases separating them. The CDR3 consists of 14 residues. The DNA of the CDR3 is TGTGCCAGTAGTATAGTACCCCTTACAGATACGCAGTATTTT. It translates to CASSIVPLTDTQYF.

The chain's CDR3 is CASSVYNEQFF. DNA for the CDR3: TGTGCCAGCAGCGTATACAATGAGCAGTTCTTC. The chain carries TRBV5-6 and TRBJ2-1; D remains unclear. The germline gives CDR1 SGHDT, CDR2 YYEEEE. The CDR3 is 11 amino acids. Trimming stripped 4 bases from V and 4 bases from J, with 3 bases between.

The chain combines TRBV5-1 with TRBJ2-1, with 12 bases identical to TRBD2. Trimming cost V 3 bases and J 6 bases; bases outside gene matches: 1. The CDR3 has 14 amino acids. CDR1 and CDR2 from the germline V gene are SGHRS and YFSETQ. The CDR3 DNA reads TGCGCCAGCAGCTCGGGACTAGCGGGCAATGAGCAGTTCTTC. Protein product: CASSSGLAGNEQFF.

The chain recombines TRBV2 with TRBJ2-3; maybe TRBD1 (5 bases). This CDR3 has 14 residues. V lost 7 bases and J lost 2, with 13 bases in between. CDR1 and CDR2 from the germline V gene are SNHLY and FYNNEI. This CDR3 is CASTRTLPTDTQYF. CDR3 DNA sequence: TGTGCCAGCACCCGGACACTCCCCACAGATACGCAGTATTTT. Supplemented by reference TRBV2 and TRBJ2-3, the full variable domain reads EPEVTQTPSHQVTQMGQEVILRCVPISNHLYFYWYRQILGQKVEFLVSFYNNEISEKSEIFDDQFSVERPDGSNFTLKIRSTKLEDSAMYFCASTRTLPTDTQYFGPGTRLTVL.

This chain uses TRBV5-1 with TRBJ1-6; D may be TRBD1 (6 bases). Germline V lookup: CDR1 SGHRS, CDR2 YFSETQ. Trimming took 2 bases from V and 10 from J, leaving 13 bases between them. This CDR3 spans 14 amino acids. In nucleotides, the CDR3 is TGCGCCAGCAGCTTAAACAGGGAAGGGTCACCCCTCCACTTT. This translates into CASSLNREGSPLHF. The full variable domain, its missing parts supplied by reference TRBV5-1 and TRBJ1-6, is KAGVTQTPRYLIKTRGQQVTLSCSPISGHRSVSWYQQTPGQGLQFLFEYFSETQRNKGNFPGRFSGRQFSNSRSEMNVSTLELGDSALYLCASSLNREGSPLHFGNGTRLTVT.

This clone was recorded once. The V call is TRBV11-3, the J call TRBJ2-4; D is uncertain. The length of the CDR3 is 14 residues. Germline V gene lookup returns CDR1 SGHNT and CDR2 YENEEA. Trimming took off 0 bases at V and 5 bases at J, with 8 bases between the two ends. The CDR3 is CASSLDPLQNIQYF. CDR3 in DNA: TGTGCCAGCAGCTTAGATCCTCTCCAAAACATTCAGTACTTC.

The V and J genes are TRBV2 and TRBJ1-6; 7 bases line up with TRBD1. Per germline, CDR1 SNHLY and CDR2 FYNNEI. The V and J ends lost 1 base and 9 bases, in that order; junction bases with no gene match: 3. CDR3 size: 14 residues. CDR3 protein: CASSEGQGSSPLHF. The CDR3 coding sequence is TGTGCCAGCAGTGAAGGACAGGGAAGTTCACCCCTCCACTTT.

The chain links TRBV15 to TRBJ1-4; D is perhaps TRBD1 (5 bases). V shed 3 bases and J shed 3 bases, with 14 bases lying between them. Germline assignment: CDR1 LNHNV and CDR2 YYDKDF (reference sequence). The CDR3 sequence is 16 residues long. DNA of the CDR3: TGTGCCACCAGCAGCGGATCAGGGTTGGCTAATGAAAAACTGTTTTTT. Its translation is CATSSGSGLANEKLFF.

The chain uses TRBV4-2 and TRBJ2-7, with D maybe TRBD1 (7 bases). The CDR3 runs 15 residues. The germline CDR1 and CDR2 sequences are LGHNA and YNFKEQ. V was shortened by 4 bases and J by 3 bases, with 16 bases between the two germline ends. CDR3 in amino acids: CASSPRGRGDYEQYF. CDR3 in DNA: TGTGCCAGCAGCCCCAGGGGCAGGGGGGACTACGAGCAGTACTTC.

This chain connects TRBV14 to TRBJ1-4, with D possibly matching TRBD1 (5 bases). The CDR3 contains 14 residues. Trimming cost V 1 base and J 11 bases, with 14 bases left between them. Per germline, CDR1 SGHDN and CDR2 FVKESK. Here the CDR3 DNA reads TGTGCCAGCAGCCAAGTCAAAGGGGTCTTTAAACTGTTTTTT. Protein product: CASSQVKGVFKLFF.

The rearrangement uses TRBV28 and TRBJ2-4; perhaps TRBD1 as D (7 bases). This CDR3 has 16 residues. Germline V gene data show CDR1 as MDHEN and CDR2 as SYDVKM. The V and J ends lost 3 bases and 0 bases respectively, with 12 bases between them. CDR3: CASSLAGQLAKNIQYF. The CDR3 DNA is TGTGCCAGCAGTTTGGCGGGACAGTTAGCCAAAAACATTCAGTACTTC.

The CDR3 sequence: CASSVKIQGFTEAFF. CDR3 coding DNA: TGTGCCAGCAGTGTCAAGATACAGGGATTCACTGAAGCTTTCTTT. This sequence joins TRBV6-5 and TRBJ1-1; weak D call: TRBD1 (6 bases). Germline CDR1 is MNHEY and CDR2 is SVGAGI. V lost 5 bases to trimming and J lost 4 bases, with 17 bases between them. This CDR3 is 15 amino acids long.

The rearrangement joins TRBV7-2 to TRBJ2-3; 8 nucleotides match TRBD2. Trimming cost V 5 bases and J 2 bases; bases outside gene matches: 12. Germline CDR1 SGHTA, CDR2 FQGNSA. The CDR3 is 17 amino acids. CDR3 sequence: CASSETGGGRPTDTQYF. CDR3 nucleotides: TGTGCCAGCAGCGAAACTGGAGGCGGGAGGCCCACAGATACGCAGTATTTT.

This chain links TRBV6-5 with TRBJ2-7; 9 bases fit TRBD1. Germline CDR1 is MNHEY and CDR2 is SVGAGI. This CDR3 has 13 amino acids. J was trimmed by 8 bases and V by 2 bases; bases with no gene match: 4. The CDR3 here is CASSYGQGLKQYF. The CDR3 DNA sequence: TGTGCCAGCAGTTACGGACAGGGGCTAAAGCAGTACTTC.

CDR3 sequence (DNA): TGTGCCAGCAGCTTGGCCTTACAGGACGAGCAGTACTTC. Protein: CASSLALQDEQYF. The chain couples TRBV11-2 to TRBJ2-7; D is possibly TRBD1 (5 bases). V was shortened by 3 bases and J by 5 bases, with 11 bases between the two germline ends. Germline V gives CDR1 SGHAT, CDR2 FQNNGV. This CDR3 is 13 amino acids long.

The CDR3 DNA follows: TGTGCCAGCAGTGATGCAGGAGGGTCGTCTGTGATCAATGAGCAGTTCTTC. This codes for CASSDAGGSSVINEQFF. The V call is TRBV2, the J call TRBJ2-1, with D possibly being TRBD2 (6 bases). This CDR3 is built from 17 residues. The V end lost 3 bases, the J end lost 6 bases, and 21 bases lay between the germline ends. From germline, CDR1 is SNHLY and CDR2 FYNNEI.

The genes are TRBV6-5 and TRBJ2-3; no firm D call. This CDR3 has 14 amino acids. V was pared by 6 bases and J by 7 bases, with 17 bases between. The germline CDR1 and CDR2 sequences are MNHEY and SVGAGI. The chain's CDR3 is CASRTGGARNTQYF. CDR3 nucleotides: TGTGCCAGCAGAACCGGCGGTGCCCGAAATACGCAGTATTTT.

The chain uses TRBV11-2 and TRBJ2-7; TRBD2 matches 11 bases. V gave up 7 bases and J gave up 4 bases; unmatched junction bases: 6. The CDR3 spans 14 residues. Germline loops: CDR1 SGHAT, CDR2 FQNNGV. The CDR3 sequence: CASTRLAGRYEQYF. In nucleotides, the CDR3 is TGTGCCAGCACCCGACTAGCGGGAAGATACGAGCAGTACTTC.

The chain couples TRBV4-2 to TRBJ2-7, with 7 bases lining up with TRBD1. The length of the CDR3 is 16 residues. Trimming at V came to 0 bases and at J to 0 bases, leaving 5 bases not matched to a gene. CDR1 is LGHNA and CDR2 is YNFKEQ in the germline V gene. The CDR3 spells CASSQDLGDSSYEQYF. In DNA form, the CDR3 reads TGTGCCAGCAGCCAAGATCTCGGGGACAGCTCCTACGAGCAGTACTTC.

The rearrangement uses TRBV7-9 and TRBJ2-5; 8 positions match TRBD2. Per germline, CDR1 SEHNR and CDR2 FQNEAQ (reference sequence). J gave up 5 bases and V 4 bases, and 9 bases lay outside the gene matches. CDR3 size: 15 residues. The DNA for the CDR3 is TGTGCCAGCAGCTCAAGCGGGAGTGACGGTGAGACCCAGTACTTC. Translation gives CASSSSGSDGETQYF.

The chain links TRBV9 to TRBJ2-1; TRBD2 matches 11 bases. This CDR3 contains 16 residues. The ends lost 3 bases at V and 2 bases at J; junction bases unmatched: 4. Germline V gives CDR1 SGDLS, CDR2 YYNGEE. CDR3 region: CASSAPSGRTYNEQFF. In DNA, the CDR3 is TGTGCCAGCAGCGCCCCTAGCGGGAGGACCTACAATGAGCAGTTCTTC.

This chain uses TRBV7-3 with TRBJ2-3, with TRBD2 identical over 12 bases. The V segment lost 10 bases and the J segment 0 bases; nucleotides outside the gene matches: 11. Per germline, CDR1 SGHTA and CDR2 FQGTGA. The CDR3 length is 17 residues. DNA for the CDR3: TGTGCCACTACTAGGCTAGCGGGAGGGGTAAGCACAGATACGCAGTATTTT. This codes for CATTRLAGGVSTDTQYF.